Shown below are 18 T cell receptor beta chains from a single sample sequenced in a study of blood T cells in healthy people across ages. With a J-beta primer mix and a sample-barcoded 5' primer, a second PCR ran about 7 to 11 cycles. TCRdb re-analysed the 5' RACE reads in MiXCR, keeping a single row per CDR3 protein. This sample carries 650,000 to 1,000,000 distinct CDR3 sequences, roughly 40% of them seen once, and the ten largest clones take around 13%. The sequenced sample was blood. The receptors come from a man between 18 and 35 years old in good health.

This clonotype was recorded at least ten times. The chain uses TRBV4-3 and TRBJ1-4, with TRBD1 as a possible D gene (6 bases). The germline gives CDR1 LGHNA, CDR2 YSLEER. Trimming took off 0 bases at V and 7 bases at J, with 12 bases between the two ends. The CDR3 contains 15 residues. CDR3 DNA sequence: TGCGCCAGCAGCCAAGATAGCGGGACACCTGAAAAACTGTTTTTT. This codes for CASSQDSGTPEKLFF.

CDR3 sequence (DNA): TGTGCCAGCAGTGGGGGGCTTACGGCCAAAAACATTCAGTACTTC. As protein: CASSGGLTAKNIQYF. The rearrangement links TRBV2 to TRBJ2-4; D may be TRBD1 (6 bases). Germline loops: CDR1 SNHLY, CDR2 FYNNEI. This CDR3 region has 15 residues. V gave up 4 bases and J gave up 1 base, with 11 bases separating them.

In this sample, this clonotype turned up a few times. The rearrangement joins TRBV6-6 to TRBJ1-1, with TRBD1 matching 7 bases. Unmatched junction bases numbered 2, after V lost 6 bases and J lost 4 bases. Germline V CDR1 and CDR2: MNHNY, SVGAGI (reference sequence). The CDR3 is made up of 12 amino acids. The CDR3 protein is CASSHRGTEAFF. DNA for the CDR3: TGTGCCAGCAGCCACAGGGGCACTGAAGCTTTCTTT.

This clonotype was seen only a few times. V gene TRBV29-1 combines with J gene TRBJ1-2; D possibly corresponds to TRBD1 (6 bases). This CDR3 is built from 13 residues. Trimming left V 1 base short and J 2 bases short, with 8 bases between. Germline values: CDR1 SQVTM, CDR2 ANQGSEA. The CDR3 is CSVEGGQNYGYTF. As DNA, the CDR3 is TGCAGCGTTGAAGGTGGACAGAACTATGGCTACACCTTC.

This chain links TRBV7-9 with TRBJ1-2; 12 nucleotides match TRBD1. Germline values: CDR1 SEHNR, CDR2 FQNEAQ (reference sequence). CDR3 length equals 18 residues. V was pared by 2 bases and J by 6 bases, with 13 bases of the junction left unmatched. The CDR3 region has the DNA TGTGCCAGCAGCTTAATTAGGGGGACAGGGGGCATACTCGATGGCTACACCTTC. This translates into CASSLIRGTGGILDGYTF. The full variable domain, with the rest looked up from reference TRBV7-9 and TRBJ1-2, is DTGVSQNPRHKITKRGQNVTFRCDPISEHNRLYWYRQTLGQGPEFLTYFQNEAQLEKSRLLSDRFSAERPKGSFSTLEIQRTEQGDSAMYLCASSLIRGTGGILDGYTFGSGTRLTVV.

V is TRBV6-5 and J is TRBJ2-5; TRBD1 agrees at 7 bases. The end of the DNA aligns better with TRBJ2-7, so the J call may be wrong. The CDR3 has 14 residues. The germline V gene encodes CDR1 MNHEY and CDR2 SVGAGI. CDR3 nucleotides: TGTGCCAGCAGTGACGCAGGGGGAGCCTACGAGCAGTACTTC. Protein: CASSDAGGAYEQYF.

V usage is TRBV20-1 and J usage is TRBJ1-1, with TRBD1 matching 8 bases. The V and J ends lost 1 base and 0 bases, in that order; junction bases with no gene match: 10. CDR3 length: 17 amino acids. Germline V gene sequence: CDR1 DFQATT, CDR2 SNEGSKA (reference sequence). The CDR3: CSARGASRQGMNTEAFF. In DNA form, the CDR3 reads TGCAGTGCTAGAGGGGCGAGTAGACAGGGGATGAACACTGAAGCTTTCTTT.

The J gene is TRBJ1-1, the V gene TRBV20-1; D unresolved. The CDR3 has 13 residues. The V and J ends lost 0 bases and 4 bases respectively, with 9 bases between them. Germline CDR1 is DFQATT and CDR2 is SNEGSKA (reference sequence). CDR3 nucleotides: TGCAGTGCTAGAGACCCGACGGGCACTGAAGCTTTCTTT. This sequence encodes CSARDPTGTEAFF.

The V and J genes are TRBV6-2 or TRBV6-3 and TRBJ1-1; D may be TRBD1 (5 bases). This CDR3 region has 14 residues. Trimming removed 4 bases at V and 4 bases at J, with 13 bases between. CDR1 MNHEY and CDR2 SVGEGT come from the germline V gene. Written as DNA, the CDR3 is TGTGCCAGCAGTTCGGCAGGGTTGGGCACTGAAGCTTTCTTT. This translates into CASSSAGLGTEAFF.

Turning to this clonotype: One end of the junction does not line up with germline, which may come from a read error. This rearrangement joins TRBV5-6 to TRBJ2-1, with D unclear. CDR1 and CDR2 from the germline V gene are SGHDT and YYEEEE. The CDR3 covers 14 residues. CDR3 sequence reads: CASSLISSCNEQFF. The CDR3 DNA reads as TGTGCCAGCAGCCTGATAAGCTCCTGCAATGAGCAGTTCTTC.

The genes are TRBV11-1 and TRBJ2-7, with 8 bases that match TRBD2. Losses at the gene ends were 7 bases for V and 4 bases for J; bases not matched to a gene: 12. The length of the CDR3 is 15 residues. Germline V gives CDR1 SGHAT, CDR2 FQDESV (reference sequence). The CDR3 protein is CASNGGAGAGYEQYF. The CDR3 region has the DNA TGTGCCAGCAACGGTGGAGCGGGGGCCGGGTACGAGCAGTACTTC.

Note on this clonotype: A much larger clone lies one base from this, so it may be a read error. This rearrangement joins TRBV12-3 or TRBV12-4 to TRBJ2-1; TRBD1 might be the D (5 bases). CDR3 length: 13 residues. With 6 bases removed from V and 13 bases from J, the gap between germline ends came to 19 bases. CDR3 protein: CASSRAPKETQFF. CDR3 coding DNA: TGTGCCAGCAGCAGGGCCCCAAAGGAGACCCAGTTCTTC.

This clonotype turned up a few times. The chain carries TRBV29-1 and TRBJ2-4; tentative D call: TRBD1 (6 bases). The end of the DNA fits TRBJ2-7 better, so the J call may be wrong. This CDR3 contains 14 residues. CDR1 SQVTM and CDR2 ANQGSEA come from the germline V gene. The CDR3 region is CSVEGGQGIYEQYF. The CDR3 DNA is TGCAGCGTTGAAGGGGGCCAGGGGATCTACGAGCAGTACTTC.

This clonotype was observed a few times. This chain uses TRBV12-3 or TRBV12-4 with TRBJ1-1; 8 bases line up with TRBD1. CDR3 length: 14 residues. V dropped 10 bases and J dropped 0; count of bases not matched to a gene: 7. The CDR3, as DNA: TGTGCCATCTCTCACAGGGGGATGAACACTGAAGCTTTCTTT. Its translation is CAISHRGMNTEAFF.

Note on this clonotype: One junction end disagrees with the germline gene, perhaps due to a read error. The chain is built from TRBV12-3 or TRBV12-4 and TRBJ1-5; no firm D call. This CDR3 is built from 14 residues. CDR3 region: CASSLGGPNQPHHF. CDR3 nucleotides: TGTGCCAGCAGTTTAGGAGGGCCTAATCAGCCCCACCATTTT.

This clonotype was picked up many times. The rearrangement uses TRBV10-3 and TRBJ2-3; 9 nucleotides agree with TRBD2. Trimming cost V 3 bases and J 6 bases; bases outside gene matches: 10. Germline-derived CDR1 and CDR2 are ENHRY and SYGVKD. The CDR3 runs to 16 residues. As DNA, the CDR3 is TGTGCCATCAGTGATATTAGCGGGGGATTTCTGGATACGCAGTATTTT. It codes for CAISDISGGFLDTQYF.

This clonotype was detected many times. Written as DNA, the CDR3 is TGCAGTGCTAGCTACCCCGGGACTAGCGGGAAACTTTACGGAGAGACCCAGTACTTC. Residues: CSASYPGTSGKLYGETQYF. The chain employs TRBV20-1 and TRBJ2-5, with TRBD2 matching 13 bases. The V segment lost 3 bases and the J segment 4 bases; nucleotides outside the gene matches: 17. CDR1 and CDR2 (germline): DFQATT, SNEGSKA (reference sequence). The CDR3 extends over 19 amino acids.

DNA of the CDR3: TGTGCCAGCAGTCCCGGGGACGTAGCCTCTGAAGCTTTCTTT. This encodes CASSPGDVASEAFF. V is TRBV9 and J is TRBJ1-1; D may be TRBD1 (5 bases). The germline gives CDR1 SGDLS, CDR2 YYNGEE. CDR3 length equals 14 residues. The V gene lost 5 bases and the J gene lost 6 bases, with 17 bases spanning the gap.